Below, 27 T cell receptor beta chains from the same sample are listed, as sequenced in a study of T cells in Graves' hyperthyroidism and ophthalmopathy. The source material, RNA transcripts, was used to amplify TCR beta CDR3 regions. TCR CDR3 regions were first amplified by RT-PCR with HTBI primers. From the multiplex PCR reads, TCRdb called clonotypes with MiXCR, one entry per CDR3 protein. The sample yields around 400,000 distinct CDR3 sequences, 13% to 15% seen once. The source material was blood. The receptors stem from a woman in her sixties with Graves' ophthalmopathy.

The table lists this clonotype with many counts. The rearrangement joins TRBV3-1 to TRBJ1-3; unclear D gene. Trimming removed 2 bases from V and 0 bases from J, with 8 bases in between. This CDR3 spans 15 amino acids. The germline CDR1 and CDR2 sequences are LGHDT and YNNKEL (reference sequence). CDR3 sequence reads: CASSQRVSSGNTIYF. The CDR3 DNA reads as TGTGCCAGCAGCCAAAGGGTTAGCTCTGGAAACACCATATATTTT. The full variable domain, in which reference TRBV3-1 and TRBJ1-3 provide the parts outside the CDR3, is DTAVSQTPKYLVTQMGNDKSIKCEQNLGHDTMYWYKQDSKKFLKIMFSYNNKELIINETVPNRFSPKSPDKAHLNLHINSLELGDSAVYFCASSQRVSSGNTIYFGEGSWLTVV.

This clonotype was seen many times. V gene TRBV7-3 combines with J gene TRBJ1-2, with 9 bases lining up with TRBD1. CDR3 length: 14 residues. Germline lookup yields CDR1 SGHTA and CDR2 FQGTGA. With V trimmed by 5 bases and J by 8 bases, 9 bases remained unmatched. The CDR3 region has the DNA TGTGCCAGCAGCCACCGGGACAGGGTCGTCGGCTACACCTTC. Translation gives CASSHRDRVVGYTF.

The gene calls are TRBV15 and TRBJ2-1; TRBD2 matches 8 bases. The V gene's germline CDR1 is LNHNV and CDR2 YYDKDF (reference sequence). The CDR3 sequence is 14 residues long. The V gene end was trimmed by 5 bases and the J gene end by 6 bases; junction bases not matched to a gene: 6. As DNA, the CDR3 is TGTGCCACCAGCGGCGGGAGGCATATCAATGAGCAGTTCTTC. It translates to CATSGGRHINEQFF.

The chain employs TRBV6-5 and TRBJ2-7; 9 bases agree with TRBD1. V was pared by 2 bases and J by 3 bases, with 5 bases of the junction left unmatched. From germline, CDR1 is MNHEY and CDR2 SVGAGI. CDR3 size: 15 residues. CDR3 sequence: CASSYGGQGRYEQYF. CDR3 sequence (DNA): TGTGCCAGCAGTTACGGGGGACAGGGTCGCTACGAGCAGTACTTC.

This clonotype was recorded many times. This rearrangement joins TRBV28 to TRBJ1-5, with TRBD1 matching 7 bases. V was pared by 4 bases and J by 7 bases, with 7 bases of the junction left unmatched. Germline V gene lookup returns CDR1 MDHEN and CDR2 SYDVKM. CDR3 length: 14 amino acids. The CDR3 nucleotides are TGTGCCAGCAGTTCACAGGGGACATGGCAGCCCCAGCATTTT. Amino acids: CASSSQGTWQPQHF. The entire variable domain, with the rest obtained from reference TRBV28 and TRBJ1-5, is as follows: DVKVTQSSRYLVKRTGEKVFLECVQDMDHENMFWYRQDPGLGLRLIYFSYDVKMKEKGDIPEGYSVSREKKERFSLILESASTNQTSMYLCASSSQGTWQPQHFGDGTRLSIL.

This chain connects TRBV15 to TRBJ1-1, with 9 bases that match TRBD1. V trimming: 6 bases; J trimming: 6 bases; junction bases outside the gene matches: 11. The CDR3 length is 15 residues. Germline V gene data show CDR1 as LNHNV and CDR2 as YYDKDF (reference sequence). The CDR3: CATREDRGPGAEAFF. CDR3 bases: TGTGCCACCAGGGAGGACAGGGGCCCCGGTGCTGAAGCTTTCTTT.

This clonotype was detected many times. The V call is TRBV12-3 or TRBV12-4, the J call TRBJ1-5; D not certain. This CDR3 spans 13 amino acids. The V gene lost 1 base and the J gene lost 4 bases, with 5 bases spanning the gap. The CDR3 reads CASSLGENQPQHF. CDR3 DNA: TGTGCCAGCAGTTTAGGGGAGAATCAGCCCCAGCATTTT.

As concerns this clonotype: Being one base from a much bigger clone, this may be a read error. V and J are TRBV5-1 and TRBJ2-3; maybe TRBD2 (5 bases). Germline V gives CDR1 SGHRS, CDR2 YFSETQ. The CDR3 is 15 residues long. The CDR3 is CAGSLLDSPPDTQYF. The CDR3 DNA sequence: TGCGCCGGCAGCTTGCTGGACTCCCCCCCAGATACGCAGTATTTT.

This clonotype was observed at least ten times. The junction and the germline gene differ at one end; a read error may be behind it. The genes are TRBV5-1 and TRBJ2-3, with D hard to call. Per germline, CDR1 SGHRS and CDR2 YFSETQ. The CDR3 runs to 12 residues. CDR3 amino acids: CASSLERDTQYF. The CDR3 region has the DNA TGTGCCAGCAGCTTAGAAAGGGATACGCAGTATTTT.

The chain joins TRBV12-5 to TRBJ2-3; no clear D gene. This CDR3 contains 15 residues. Between the trimmed V and J ends, which lost 4 bases and 4 bases, there was a span of 15 bases. Germline lookup yields CDR1 LGHNT and CDR2 FRNRAP. In DNA form, the CDR3 reads TGTGCTAGTGGTTCTTATTGGGCAGGCCCAGATACGCAGTATTTT. Translated, it gives CASGSYWAGPDTQYF.

This clonotype was observed a handful of times. The V call is TRBV10-2, the J call TRBJ2-3; TRBD1 might be the D (5 bases). V lost 8 bases to trimming and J lost 2 bases, with 14 bases between them. The CDR3 runs to 14 residues. Germline assignment: CDR1 WSHSY and CDR2 SAAADI. In DNA, the CDR3 is TGCGCCAGCCGAGCCCGACAGATCACAGATACGCAGTATTTT. Translation gives CASRARQITDTQYF.

The genes are TRBV5-8 and TRBJ2-1; D tentatively reads TRBD1 or TRBD2 (5 bases each). There are 14 residues in the CDR3. The germline V and J ends were trimmed by 0 bases and 4 bases, with 8 bases remaining between them. The germline CDR1 and CDR2 sequences are SGHTS and YDEGEE. This CDR3 reads CASSLGDLYNEQFF. CDR3 sequence (DNA): TGTGCCAGCAGCTTGGGGGACCTTTACAATGAGCAGTTCTTC.

There are many counts of this clonotype. The chain recombines TRBV2 with TRBJ2-1, with 12 bases identical to TRBD2. V gave up 8 bases and J gave up 3 bases; unmatched junction bases: 5. The CDR3 runs 15 residues. Germline V CDR1 and CDR2: SNHLY, FYNNEI. The CDR3 nucleotides read TGTGCCAGCCTAGCGGGGGGGGTGGGCTACAATGAGCAGTTCTTC. It encodes CASLAGGVGYNEQFF.

This clonotype was seen many times. The V gene is TRBV5-1, the J gene TRBJ2-1, with no clear D. Looked up from germline, CDR1 is SGHRS and CDR2 is YFSETQ. V lost 1 base and J lost 0, with 11 bases in between. The CDR3 sequence is 16 residues long. The DNA of the CDR3 is TGCGCCAGCAGCTTGTCCCTACCCAGCTCCTACAATGAGCAGTTCTTC. Translation: CASSLSLPSSYNEQFF. Full variable domain (remainder filled in from reference TRBV5-1 and TRBJ2-1): KAGVTQTPRYLIKTRGQQVTLSCSPISGHRSVSWYQQTPGQGLQFLFEYFSETQRNKGNFPGRFSGRQFSNSRSEMNVSTLELGDSALYLCASSLSLPSSYNEQFFGPGTRLTVL.

The table lists this clonotype with many counts. This chain links TRBV5-1 with TRBJ1-1; D not certain. Germline lookup yields CDR1 SGHRS and CDR2 YFSETQ. V lost 4 bases and J lost 1, with 11 bases in between. The CDR3 runs to 14 residues. The CDR3 protein is CASSVNSQNTEAFF. In nucleotides, the CDR3 is TGCGCCAGCAGCGTCAACTCACAGAACACTGAAGCTTTCTTT.

This clonotype has only a few counts. The chain uses TRBV24-1 and TRBJ2-7, with 8 bases that match TRBD1. Germline CDR1 is KGHDR and CDR2 is SFDVKD. V was pared by 4 bases and J by 0 bases, with 4 bases of the junction left unmatched. The CDR3 sequence is 15 residues long. CDR3 sequence: CATSEGDRPSYEQYF. CDR3 DNA sequence: TGTGCCACCAGTGAGGGGGACAGGCCCTCCTACGAGCAGTACTTC.

This clonotype was counted at least ten times. The chain is built from TRBV28 and TRBJ2-7; TRBD2 matches at 12 bases. J lost 4 bases, V lost 2 bases, and 6 bases had no gene match. The CDR3 covers 16 residues. Per the germline V gene, CDR1 is MDHEN and CDR2 is SYDVKM. The CDR3 spells CASSLHTSGRSYEQYF. The CDR3 nucleotides are TGTGCCAGCAGTTTACATACTAGCGGGAGGTCTTACGAGCAGTACTTC. The whole variable domain, filled in from reference TRBV28 and TRBJ2-7, reads DVKVTQSSRYLVKRTGEKVFLECVQDMDHENMFWYRQDPGLGLRLIYFSYDVKMKEKGDIPEGYSVSREKKERFSLILESASTNQTSMYLCASSLHTSGRSYEQYFGPGTRLTVT.

The V call is TRBV20-1, the J call TRBJ2-3, with D tentatively TRBD1 (5 bases). Trimming pared 3 bases from V and 4 bases from J, leaving 14 bases between. Germline loops: CDR1 DFQATT, CDR2 SNEGSKA (reference sequence). The CDR3 spans 14 residues. CDR3 sequence (DNA): TGCAGTGCTAGCGCTGGGGCCCTCTCAGATACGCAGTATTTT. Protein sequence: CSASAGALSDTQYF.

This clonotype was seen ten or more times. This sequence joins TRBV2 and TRBJ1-2; 7 bases map to TRBD1. Germline CDR1 is SNHLY and CDR2 is FYNNEI. The CDR3 length is 15 residues. V shed 7 bases and J 2 bases; nucleotides not matched to a gene: 10. CDR3 DNA: TGTGCCAGCACTCATCCGGGACAGCCAAACTATGGCTACACCTTC. Its protein product is CASTHPGQPNYGYTF.

The V gene is TRBV6-2 or TRBV6-3, the J gene TRBJ2-3; 9 positions match TRBD2. The CDR3 is 17 residues long. V dropped 5 bases and J dropped 0; count of bases not matched to a gene: 9. From germline, CDR1 is MNHEY and CDR2 SVGEGT. CDR3 nucleotides: TGTGCCAGCAGTAAATTAGCGGGAGCTGGAAGCACAGATACGCAGTATTTT. As protein: CASSKLAGAGSTDTQYF.

This clonotype was recorded many times. This chain links TRBV5-5 with TRBJ2-1; 10 positions match TRBD2. Per germline, CDR1 SGHKS and CDR2 YYEKEE (reference sequence). This CDR3 contains 16 residues. V lost 5 bases to trimming and J lost 3 bases; unmatched junction nucleotides: 8. The CDR3 bases are TGTGCCAGCAGGTCGAGGCTAGCGGGGGACTACAATGAGCAGTTCTTC. Protein sequence: CASRSRLAGDYNEQFF.

The chain carries TRBV12-5 and TRBJ1-1; D remains unclear. Trimming removed 3 bases from V and 3 bases from J, with 8 bases in between. The V gene's germline CDR1 is LGHNT and CDR2 FRNRAP. CDR3 length equals 13 residues. The CDR3 is CASGFTVDTEAFF. The CDR3, as DNA: TGTGCTAGTGGTTTCACCGTAGACACTGAAGCTTTCTTT.

The count of this clonotype is one. The V and J genes are TRBV4-1 and TRBJ2-5, with TRBD2 as a possible D gene (6 bases). Germline assignment: CDR1 MGHRA and CDR2 YSYEKL. V gave up 2 bases and J gave up 1 base, with 8 bases separating them. The CDR3 has 14 residues. The CDR3 coding sequence is TGCGCCAGCAGCCAACGGGGACTCCAAGAGACCCAGTACTTC. Its translation: CASSQRGLQETQYF.

This clonotype was detected many times. The rearrangement joins TRBV2 to TRBJ1-2; D not certain. Germline values: CDR1 SNHLY, CDR2 FYNNEI. Trimming left V 1 base short and J 4 bases short, with 4 bases between. The CDR3 totals 12 residues. The CDR3 region is CASSEEVYGYTF. The CDR3 coding sequence is TGTGCCAGCAGTGAAGAGGTCTATGGCTACACCTTC.

This chain links TRBV30 with TRBJ1-1; D might be TRBD1 (5 bases). Between the trimmed V and J ends, which lost 6 bases and 1 base, there was a span of 12 bases. This CDR3 comprises 13 residues. Germline CDR1 GTSNPN, CDR2 SVGIG (reference sequence). The CDR3 coding sequence is TGTGCCTGTACAAGGGACGGGAACACTGAAGCTTTCTTT. The encoded protein is CACTRDGNTEAFF.

This clonotype was counted many times. V and J are TRBV7-9 and TRBJ2-5; 7 bases are a match to TRBD2. The CDR3 is 18 residues long. The germline gives CDR1 SEHNR, CDR2 FQNEAQ (reference sequence). The V and J ends lost 1 base and 5 bases, in that order; junction bases with no gene match: 16. The CDR3 protein is CASSLGPSAGVFGETQYF. DNA of the CDR3: TGTGCCAGCAGCTTAGGGCCTTCCGCGGGAGTGTTTGGGGAGACCCAGTACTTC. The full variable domain, with the rest looked up from reference TRBV7-9 and TRBJ2-5, is DTGVSQNPRHKITKRGQNVTFRCDPISEHNRLYWYRQTLGQGPEFLTYFQNEAQLEKSRLLSDRFSAERPKGSFSTLEIQRTEQGDSAMYLCASSLGPSAGVFGETQYFGPGTRLLVL.

This clonotype occurred many times. The V call is TRBV20-1, the J call TRBJ2-3, with 7 positions matching TRBD2. V lost 0 bases to trimming and J lost 5 bases; unmatched junction nucleotides: 8. CDR1 and CDR2 (germline): DFQATT, SNEGSKA (reference sequence). This CDR3 contains 15 residues. The CDR3 sequence is CSARDLAGAVDTQYF. CDR3 coding DNA: TGCAGTGCTAGAGATCTGGCGGGAGCCGTAGATACGCAGTATTTT.